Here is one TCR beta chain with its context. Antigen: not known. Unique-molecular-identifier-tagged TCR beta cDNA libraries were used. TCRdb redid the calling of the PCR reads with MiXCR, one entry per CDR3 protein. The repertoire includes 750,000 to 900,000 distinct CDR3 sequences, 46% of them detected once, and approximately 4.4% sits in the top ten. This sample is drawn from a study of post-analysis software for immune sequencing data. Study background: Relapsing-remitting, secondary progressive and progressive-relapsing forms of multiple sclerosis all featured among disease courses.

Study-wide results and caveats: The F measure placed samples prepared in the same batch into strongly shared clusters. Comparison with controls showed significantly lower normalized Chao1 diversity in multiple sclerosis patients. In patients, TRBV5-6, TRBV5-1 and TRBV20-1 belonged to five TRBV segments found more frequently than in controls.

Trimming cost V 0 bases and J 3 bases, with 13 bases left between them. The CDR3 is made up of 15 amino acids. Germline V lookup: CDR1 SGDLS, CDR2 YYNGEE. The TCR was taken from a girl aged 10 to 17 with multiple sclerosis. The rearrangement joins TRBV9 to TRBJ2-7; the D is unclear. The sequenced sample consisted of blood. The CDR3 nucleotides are TGTGCCAGCAGCGTAGGTTCGGCCAGACTCTACGAGCAGTACTTC. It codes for CASSVGSARLYEQYF.